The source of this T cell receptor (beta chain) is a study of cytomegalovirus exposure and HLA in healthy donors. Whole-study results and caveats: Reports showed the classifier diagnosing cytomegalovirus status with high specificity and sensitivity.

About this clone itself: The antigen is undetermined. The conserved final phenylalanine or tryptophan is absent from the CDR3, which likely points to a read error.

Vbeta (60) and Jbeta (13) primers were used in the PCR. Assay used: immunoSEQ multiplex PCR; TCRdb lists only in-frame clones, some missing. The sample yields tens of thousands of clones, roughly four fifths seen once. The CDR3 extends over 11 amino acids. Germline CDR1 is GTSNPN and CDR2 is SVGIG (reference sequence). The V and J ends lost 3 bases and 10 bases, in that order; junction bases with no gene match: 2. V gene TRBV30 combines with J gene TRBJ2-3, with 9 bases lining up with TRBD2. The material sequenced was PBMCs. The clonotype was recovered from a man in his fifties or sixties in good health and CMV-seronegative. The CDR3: CAWSLAGAQYV. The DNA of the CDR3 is TGTGCCTGGAGCTTAGCGGGAGCGCAGTATGTT.